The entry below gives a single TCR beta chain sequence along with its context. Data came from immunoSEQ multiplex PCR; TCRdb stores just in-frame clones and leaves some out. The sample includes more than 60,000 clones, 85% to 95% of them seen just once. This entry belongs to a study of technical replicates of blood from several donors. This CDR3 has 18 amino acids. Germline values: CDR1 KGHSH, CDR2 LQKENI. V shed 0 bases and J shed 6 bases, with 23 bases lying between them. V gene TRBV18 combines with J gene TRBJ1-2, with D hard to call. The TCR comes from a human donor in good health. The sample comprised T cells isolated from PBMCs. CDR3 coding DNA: TGTGCCAGCTCACCACCTAGGGCAGTACCTAATCGAGGGCATGGCTACACCTTC. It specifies CASSPPRAVPNRGHGYTF.